This T cell receptor (beta chain) was retrieved from a study of T cells after yellow fever vaccination. The length of the CDR3 is 15 residues. V lost 2 bases to trimming and J lost 6 bases, with 11 bases between them. The germline CDR1 and CDR2 sequences are SGHTA and FQGNSA. TCRdb reprocessed the 5' RACE reads via MiXCR and lists one record per CDR3 protein. The sample consists of 510,000 or so distinct CDR3 sequences, less than 20% of them appearing once. This clonotype has more than one count but fewer than ten. The receptor was isolated from a man aged 25-40 years who received the YFV17D yellow fever vaccine. Material: PBMCs, obtained 15 days after the yellow fever booster vaccination. The chain is built from TRBV7-2 and TRBJ1-6, with a possible D match to TRBD1 (5 bases). The CDR3 nucleotides are TGTGCCAGCAGCTTAAATCAGGGTGGTAATTCACCCCTCCACTTT. The encoded protein is CASSLNQGGNSPLHF.